The rows below give T cell receptor beta chains drawn from one sample of a study of T cell responses to AZD1222 COVID-19 vaccine. Libraries were prepared by immunoSEQ multiplex PCR; TCRdb keeps only in-frame clonotypes and omits some of them. The table includes some 180,000 clones, around nine tenths detected once. The input for sequencing was peripheral blood, taken 28 days after the second AZD1222 dose. These receptors were taken from an adult who received the AZD1222 COVID-19 vaccine. Both conserved end residues are trimmed from each CDR3. The D gene is left open where the match is weak.

d_call v_call cdr3_aa
- TRBV15 ATSREGAGAVQPQH
TRBD1 TRBV12-3/TRBV12-4 ASSSGGGYGYT
- TRBV4-2 ASSQDMRGTQY
- TRBV5-8 ASSLEVASETQY
- TRBV6-5 AITIRGQETQY
TRBD2 TRBV23-1 ASIQRTSGGRAGELF
- TRBV18 ASSPGRTVDQPQH
- TRBV24-1 ATSDSRYTGELF
TRBD2 TRBV9 ASSVGMRRGATDTQY
TRBD2 TRBV9 ASSERPSGGTKEQF
TRBD1 TRBV6-1 ASSDGQGRAVWAF
- TRBV30 ATDLSGAYEQY
- TRBV6-5 ASSAGVRTEAF
TRBD1 TRBV10-2 ASSGPGTGGETQY
- TRBV6-5 ASRPQSSTDTQY
TRBD2 TRBV9 ASSPSGGATNEQF
- TRBV19 ASRVPSSYNEQF
- TRBV4-2 ASSQGGDGELF
TRBD2 TRBV3-1/TRBV3-2 ASSQEETAGGETQY
- TRBV6-1 ASSEGQGSGANVLT
- TRBV5-1 ASSLVFQVYNEQF
- TRBV7-2 ASSLARTTDTQY
- TRBV18 ASSPPYRQGRLNTEAF
- TRBV5-1 ASSLSLGSGYNEQF
- TRBV7-9 ASSPSRGEQY
- TRBV7-2 ASSWGADPSYNEQF
- TRBV7-9 ASSLGLNNEQF
TRBD1 TRBV4-3 ASSQADRGLRSPLH
- TRBV10-2 ASSPGPSPGNTIY